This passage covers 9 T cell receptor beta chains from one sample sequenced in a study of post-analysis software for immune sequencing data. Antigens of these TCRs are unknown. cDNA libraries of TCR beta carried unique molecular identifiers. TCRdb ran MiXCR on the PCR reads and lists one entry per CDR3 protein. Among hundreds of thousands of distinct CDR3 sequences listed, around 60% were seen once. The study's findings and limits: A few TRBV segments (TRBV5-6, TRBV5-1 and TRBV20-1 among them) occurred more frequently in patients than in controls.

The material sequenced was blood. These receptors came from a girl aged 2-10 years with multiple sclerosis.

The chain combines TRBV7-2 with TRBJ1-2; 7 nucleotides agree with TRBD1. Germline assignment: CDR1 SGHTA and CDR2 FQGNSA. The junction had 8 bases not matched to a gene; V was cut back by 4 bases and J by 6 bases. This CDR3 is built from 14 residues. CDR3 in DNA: TGTGCCAGCAGCTCCGGGACAGCTGGGGATGGCTACACCTTC. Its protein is CASSSGTAGDGYTF.

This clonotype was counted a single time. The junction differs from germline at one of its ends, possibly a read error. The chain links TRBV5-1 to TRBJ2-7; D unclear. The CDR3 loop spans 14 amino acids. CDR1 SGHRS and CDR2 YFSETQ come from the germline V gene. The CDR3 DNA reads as TGCGCCAGCAGCTTGGCAAGGACGCCCTACGAGCGGTACTTC. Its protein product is CASSLARTPYERYF.

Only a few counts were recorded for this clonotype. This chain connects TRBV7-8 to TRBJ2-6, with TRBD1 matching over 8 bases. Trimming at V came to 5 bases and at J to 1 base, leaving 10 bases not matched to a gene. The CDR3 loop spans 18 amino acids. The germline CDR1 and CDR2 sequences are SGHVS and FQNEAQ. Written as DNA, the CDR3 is TGTGCCAGCAGCGAAGGACAGGGTGGGGCTTCTGGGGCCAACGTCCTGACTTTC. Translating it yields CASSEGQGGASGANVLTF.

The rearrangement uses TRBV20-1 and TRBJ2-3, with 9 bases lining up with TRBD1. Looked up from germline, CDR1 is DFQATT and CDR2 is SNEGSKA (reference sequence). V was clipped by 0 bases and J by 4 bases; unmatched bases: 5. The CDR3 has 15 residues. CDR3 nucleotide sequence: TGCAGTGCTAGAGATAACAGGGGGCGCCCAGATACGCAGTATTTT. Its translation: CSARDNRGRPDTQYF.

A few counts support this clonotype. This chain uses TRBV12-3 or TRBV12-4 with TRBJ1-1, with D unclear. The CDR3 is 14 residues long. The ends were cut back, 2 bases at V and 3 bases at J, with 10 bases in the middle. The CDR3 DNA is TGTGCCAGCAGTTTATCTGGTGGGTACACTGAAGCTTTCTTT. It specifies CASSLSGGYTEAFF.

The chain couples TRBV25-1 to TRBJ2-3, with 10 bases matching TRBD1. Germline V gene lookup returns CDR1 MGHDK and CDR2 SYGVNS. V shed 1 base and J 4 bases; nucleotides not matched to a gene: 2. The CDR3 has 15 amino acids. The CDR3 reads CASSESGQGSDTQYF. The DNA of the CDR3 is TGTGCCAGCAGTGAATCGGGACAGGGGTCAGATACGCAGTATTTT.

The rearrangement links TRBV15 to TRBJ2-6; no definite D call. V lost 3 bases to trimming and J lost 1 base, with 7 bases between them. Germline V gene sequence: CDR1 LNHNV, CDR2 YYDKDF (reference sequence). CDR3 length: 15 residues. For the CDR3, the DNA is TGTGCCACCAGCAGCGGACGTTCTGGGGCCAACGTCCTGACTTTC. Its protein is CATSSGRSGANVLTF.

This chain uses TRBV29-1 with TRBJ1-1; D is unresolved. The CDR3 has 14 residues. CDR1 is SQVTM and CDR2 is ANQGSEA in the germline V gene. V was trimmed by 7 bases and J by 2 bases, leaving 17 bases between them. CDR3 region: CSALDRGDNTEAFF. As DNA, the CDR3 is TGCAGCGCTTTAGATCGTGGGGATAACACTGAAGCTTTCTTT.

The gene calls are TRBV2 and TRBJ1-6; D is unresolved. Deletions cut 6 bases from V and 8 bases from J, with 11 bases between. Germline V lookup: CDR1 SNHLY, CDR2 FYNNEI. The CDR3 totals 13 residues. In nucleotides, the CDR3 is TGTGCCAGCAGGGTATACGGTGATTCACCCCTCCACTTT. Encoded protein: CASRVYGDSPLHF. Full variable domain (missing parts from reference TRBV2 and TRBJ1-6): EPEVTQTPSHQVTQMGQEVILRCVPISNHLYFYWYRQILGQKVEFLVSFYNNEISEKSEIFDDQFSVERPDGSNFTLKIRSTKLEDSAMYFCASRVYGDSPLHFGNGTRLTVT.